Below are 27 T cell receptor beta chains sequenced from a single sample in a study of blood T cell repertoires in COVID-19. Libraries were prepared by immunoSEQ multiplex PCR; TCRdb keeps only in-frame clonotypes and omits some of them. Of approximately 140,000 clones in the sample, almost 85% were seen once. Material: peripheral blood. The receptors stem from a human donor with acute or convalescent COVID-19. The donor label of this sample is uncertain.

This clone was found a few times. The chain combines TRBV19 with TRBJ1-2; 8 bases are shared with TRBD1. Germline trimming cut 11 bases from V and 6 bases from J; bases unmatched to any gene: 5. The V gene's germline CDR1 is LNHDA and CDR2 SQIVND (reference sequence). This CDR3 is built from 11 residues. Written as DNA, the CDR3 is TGTGCCTCCAGGACAGGGAATGGCTACACCTTC. This sequence encodes CASRTGNGYTF.

This clone was seen a handful of times. This chain links TRBV19 with TRBJ1-2; 10 positions match TRBD1. The CDR3 totals 15 residues. Germline CDR1 reads LNHDA; CDR2 reads SQIVND (reference sequence). V lost 5 bases, J lost 6 bases, and 9 bases stayed unmatched. The CDR3 DNA sequence: TGTGCCAGTAGTGAGGACAGGGGGTATTTGGATGGCTACACCTTC. It codes for CASSEDRGYLDGYTF.

This rearrangement joins TRBV6-6 to TRBJ2-5, with 8 bases aligning to TRBD2. V shed 7 bases and J 2 bases; nucleotides not matched to a gene: 9. Germline values: CDR1 MNHNY, CDR2 SVGAGI (reference sequence). CDR3 size: 15 residues. CDR3 bases: TGTGCCAGCACCCCGGGGGGGTGGGAGCAAGAGACCCAGTACTTC. Its protein is CASTPGGWEQETQYF.

As to this clone: The same CDR3 is also encoded by other DNA sequences in this sample. This chain links TRBV5-1 with TRBJ2-7; 12 bases are shared with TRBD1. The CDR3 is made up of 15 amino acids. The V segment lost 4 bases and the J segment 4 bases; nucleotides outside the gene matches: 6. Germline values: CDR1 SGHRS, CDR2 YFSETQ. CDR3: CASSLGTGGLYEQYF. CDR3 bases: TGCGCCAGCAGCCTGGGGACAGGGGGCTTGTACGAGCAGTACTTC.

This clone appeared once. V and J are TRBV11-2 and TRBJ2-5, with TRBD1 matching 7 bases. The CDR3 is made up of 14 amino acids. The V and J ends lost 4 bases and 9 bases, in that order; junction bases with no gene match: 11. CDR1 is SGHAT and CDR2 is FQNNGV in the germline V gene. The CDR3: CASSSRDRGLAQYF. The CDR3 DNA follows: TGTGCCAGCAGCTCCCGGGACAGAGGGTTGGCCCAGTACTTC.

The rearrangement joins TRBV12-5 to TRBJ1-1, with 10 positions matching TRBD1. V gave up 5 bases and J gave up 6 bases; unmatched junction bases: 3. This CDR3 region has 13 residues. Germline V gene lookup returns CDR1 LGHNT and CDR2 FRNRAP. DNA of the CDR3: TGTGCTAGTGGTGGACAGGGGGAAGCTGAAGCTTTCTTT. Amino acids: CASGGQGEAEAFF.

This clone was seen just once. The chain recombines TRBV7-6 with TRBJ1-1, with 11 bases lining up with TRBD1. CDR1 and CDR2 from the germline V gene are SGHVS and FNYEAQ. J lost 5 bases, V lost 8 bases, and 4 bases had no gene match. This CDR3 comprises 13 residues. The CDR3 bases are TGTGCCAGCGGGACAGGGGGATGGACTGAAGCTTTCTTT. The encoded protein is CASGTGGWTEAFF.

The chain couples TRBV19 to TRBJ1-5; no clear D gene. The CDR3 extends over 14 amino acids. V lost 10 bases, J lost 7 bases, and 20 bases lay in between. CDR1 and CDR2 (germline): LNHDA, SQIVND (reference sequence). The CDR3 nucleotides read TGTGCCACCCGGACGGGGAGGTCGGAGCAGCCCCAGCATTTT. Its translation is CATRTGRSEQPQHF.

The chain joins TRBV11-2 to TRBJ1-4; TRBD1 matches 11 bases. CDR1 and CDR2 from the germline V gene are SGHAT and FQNNGV. J lost 3 bases, V lost 5 bases, and 8 bases had no gene match. CDR3 length: 17 residues. CDR3 nucleotide sequence: TGTGCCAGCAGCAGACTCGGACAGGGGGCAGCTAATGAAAAACTGTTTTTT. It specifies CASSRLGQGAANEKLFF.

The chain recombines TRBV14 with TRBJ2-1, with a weak D call TRBD2 (6 bases). The CDR3 length is 15 residues. The V end was cut by 3 bases, the J end by 7 bases, with 16 bases between. Germline values: CDR1 SGHDN, CDR2 FVKESK. CDR3 residues: CASSQWGVHGNEQFF. The CDR3 coding sequence is TGTGCCAGCAGCCAGTGGGGGGTACATGGGAATGAGCAGTTCTTC.

The chain joins TRBV6-6 to TRBJ1-6; D not resolved. The CDR3 spans 14 residues. Per the germline V gene, CDR1 is MNHNY and CDR2 is SVGAGI (reference sequence). The ends were cut back, 0 bases at V and 10 bases at J, with 10 bases in the middle. Here the CDR3 reads CASSYSRGGSPLHF. The CDR3 DNA reads TGTGCCAGCAGTTACTCACGGGGAGGGTCACCCCTCCACTTT.

The chain couples TRBV2 to TRBJ2-1; 9 bases agree with TRBD2. The V and J ends lost 6 bases and 3 bases, in that order; junction bases with no gene match: 3. CDR1 and CDR2 (germline): SNHLY, FYNNEI. The CDR3 sequence is 14 residues long. The CDR3 sequence: CASRETSGYNEQFF. The CDR3 nucleotides read TGTGCCAGCAGAGAGACTAGCGGCTACAATGAGCAGTTCTTC.

The rearrangement links TRBV2 to TRBJ1-2; perhaps TRBD1 as D (5 bases). The CDR3 runs to 13 residues. V lost 7 bases, J lost 8 bases, and 17 bases lay in between. From germline, CDR1 is SNHLY and CDR2 FYNNEI. CDR3: CASILGQRKGYTF. The CDR3 bases are TGTGCCAGCATTCTGGGGCAACGTAAGGGCTACACCTTC.

V and J are TRBV7-3 and TRBJ1-1; no clear D gene. With 2 bases removed from V and 0 bases from J, the gap between germline ends came to 10 bases. CDR1 and CDR2 (germline): SGHTA, FQGTGA. The CDR3 totals 15 residues. The CDR3 loop reads CASSLSDTMNTEAFF. CDR3 DNA sequence: TGTGCCAGCAGCTTATCTGACACCATGAACACTGAAGCTTTCTTT.

Written as DNA, the CDR3 is TGTGCCAGCAGTCCCGACAGGGGGCTCATGAACACTGAAGCTTTCTTT. Residues: CASSPDRGLMNTEAFF. This chain connects TRBV5-6 to TRBJ1-1; 10 nucleotides agree with TRBD1. Losses at the gene ends were 5 bases for V and 0 bases for J; bases not matched to a gene: 7. From germline, CDR1 is SGHDT and CDR2 YYEEEE. This CDR3 spans 16 amino acids.

J is TRBJ1-3 and V is TRBV5-5, with 7 bases fitting TRBD1. Germline V gene sequence: CDR1 SGHKS, CDR2 YYEKEE (reference sequence). The ends lost 2 bases at V and 1 base at J; junction bases unmatched: 0. The CDR3 is 14 residues long. In nucleotides, the CDR3 is TGTGCCAGCAGCTTACAGGGGTCTGGAAACACCATATATTTT. Encoded protein: CASSLQGSGNTIYF.

This clone has just a few counts. One end of the junction fails to match germline, which may point to a read error. The chain is built from TRBV7-7 and TRBJ2-5, with 11 bases lining up with TRBD1. Germline V gene data show CDR1 as SSHAT and CDR2 as FNYEAQ (reference sequence). This CDR3 contains 15 residues. The CDR3 DNA is TGTGCTAGCAGCATGGACAGGGGGCCCCAAGAGACCCAGTACTTC. This translates into CASSMDRGPQETQYF.

The V gene is TRBV7-2, the J gene TRBJ2-1; tentative D call: TRBD2 (5 bases). From germline, CDR1 is SGHTA and CDR2 FQGNSA. This CDR3 region has 13 residues. Trimming took 0 bases from V and 6 from J, leaving 6 bases between them. The CDR3 region is CASSLAGSNEQFF. CDR3 bases: TGTGCCAGCAGCTTAGCTGGGAGCAATGAGCAGTTCTTC.

This clone was detected a few times. V usage is TRBV30 and J usage is TRBJ1-2; no reliable D call. Germline lookup yields CDR1 GTSNPN and CDR2 SVGIG (reference sequence). The CDR3 length is 10 residues. Trimming removed 7 bases from V and 4 bases from J, with 7 bases in between. The CDR3 DNA reads TGTGCCTCACTTGGCTATGGCTACACCTTC. This codes for CASLGYGYTF.

This clone has more than one count but fewer than ten. V and J are TRBV5-4 and TRBJ1-5, with no clear D. The CDR3 loop spans 13 amino acids. The V end lost 3 bases, the J end lost 4 bases, and 8 bases lay between the germline ends. Per the germline V gene, CDR1 is SGHNT and CDR2 is YYREEE (reference sequence). In nucleotides, the CDR3 is TGTGCCAGCAGCTCGGGAGGGAATCAGCCCCAGCATTTT. This translates into CASSSGGNQPQHF.

In DNA, the CDR3 is TGTGCCAGCAGTTTGACAGTCTATGGCTACACCTTC. Amino acids: CASSLTVYGYTF. The chain recombines TRBV12-3 or TRBV12-4 with TRBJ1-2, with TRBD1 as a possible D gene (5 bases). This CDR3 comprises 12 residues. V was trimmed by 3 bases and J by 4 bases, leaving 6 bases between them.

The rearrangement links TRBV6-4 to TRBJ1-1; TRBD1 matches 12 bases. V gave up 4 bases and J gave up 10 bases; unmatched junction bases: 19. Germline assignment: CDR1 MRHNA and CDR2 SNTAGT. The CDR3 consists of 18 residues. The CDR3 coding sequence is TGTGCCAGCAGTGCGGGACAGGGGGCTTCTCCGACGGATATGGGAGCTTTCTTT. Encoded protein: CASSAGQGASPTDMGAFF.

This sequence joins TRBV5-6 and TRBJ1-6; a possible D gene is TRBD1 (5 bases). The CDR3 is 17 amino acids. Germline CDR1 and CDR2: SGHDT and YYEEEE. Trimming removed 6 bases at V and 1 base at J, with 17 bases between. In DNA form, the CDR3 reads TGTGCCAGCACCTCCTTCAAGGCAGGGTCCTATAATTCACCCCTCCACTTT. As protein: CASTSFKAGSYNSPLHF.

This clone was seen more than once but under ten times. The chain has TRBV6-1 and TRBJ1-2; D gene ambiguous. This CDR3 is built from 15 residues. Germline CDR1 reads MNHNS; CDR2 reads SASEGT. The V end lost 1 base, the J end lost 0 bases, and 9 bases lay between the germline ends. This chain's CDR3 is CASSEGGLPNYGYTF. DNA of the CDR3: TGTGCCAGCAGTGAAGGAGGTCTCCCTAACTATGGCTACACCTTC.

The chain has TRBV5-1 and TRBJ1-4; D might be TRBD1 (5 bases). Trimming stripped 0 bases from V and 7 bases from J, with 16 bases between. The CDR3 extends over 16 amino acids. In germline, CDR1 is SGHRS, CDR2 YFSETQ. CDR3 nucleotides: TGCGCCAGCAGCTTGGTTACACGCGATAGGGGTGAAAAACTGTTTTTT. Translated: CASSLVTRDRGEKLFF.

The chain couples TRBV7-6 to TRBJ2-1; 11 nucleotides agree with TRBD2. The V and J ends lost 2 bases and 0 bases, in that order; junction bases with no gene match: 9. Germline V gives CDR1 SGHVS, CDR2 FNYEAQ. The CDR3 runs 19 residues. CDR3 DNA sequence: TGTGCCAGCAGCTTAAATTGGCCTAGCGGGGGGAGCTCCTACAATGAGCAGTTCTTC. Its protein is CASSLNWPSGGSSYNEQFF.

Here the CDR3 DNA reads TGTGCCAGCTCACCGTCAGGGATGAACACTGAAGCTTTCTTT. Protein: CASSPSGMNTEAFF. V gene TRBV18 combines with J gene TRBJ1-1; a possible D gene is TRBD1 (5 bases). From germline, CDR1 is KGHSH and CDR2 LQKENI. V was trimmed by 3 bases and J by 0 bases, leaving 8 bases between them. The CDR3 length is 14 residues.